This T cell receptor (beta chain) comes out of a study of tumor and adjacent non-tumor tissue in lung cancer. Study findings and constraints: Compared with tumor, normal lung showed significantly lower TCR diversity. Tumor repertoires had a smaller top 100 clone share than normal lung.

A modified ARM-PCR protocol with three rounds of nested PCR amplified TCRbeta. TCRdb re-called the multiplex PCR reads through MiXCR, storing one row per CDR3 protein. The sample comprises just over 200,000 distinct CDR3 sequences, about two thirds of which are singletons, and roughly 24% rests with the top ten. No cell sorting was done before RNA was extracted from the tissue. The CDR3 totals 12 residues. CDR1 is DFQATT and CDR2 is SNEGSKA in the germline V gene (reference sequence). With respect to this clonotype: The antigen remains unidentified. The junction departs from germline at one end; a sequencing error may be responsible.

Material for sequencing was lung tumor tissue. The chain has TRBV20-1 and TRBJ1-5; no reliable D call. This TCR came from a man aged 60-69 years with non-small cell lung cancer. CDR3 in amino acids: CSDSIRSQPQHF. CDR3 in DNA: TGCAGTGATTCCATACGAAGTCAGCCCCAACATTTT.